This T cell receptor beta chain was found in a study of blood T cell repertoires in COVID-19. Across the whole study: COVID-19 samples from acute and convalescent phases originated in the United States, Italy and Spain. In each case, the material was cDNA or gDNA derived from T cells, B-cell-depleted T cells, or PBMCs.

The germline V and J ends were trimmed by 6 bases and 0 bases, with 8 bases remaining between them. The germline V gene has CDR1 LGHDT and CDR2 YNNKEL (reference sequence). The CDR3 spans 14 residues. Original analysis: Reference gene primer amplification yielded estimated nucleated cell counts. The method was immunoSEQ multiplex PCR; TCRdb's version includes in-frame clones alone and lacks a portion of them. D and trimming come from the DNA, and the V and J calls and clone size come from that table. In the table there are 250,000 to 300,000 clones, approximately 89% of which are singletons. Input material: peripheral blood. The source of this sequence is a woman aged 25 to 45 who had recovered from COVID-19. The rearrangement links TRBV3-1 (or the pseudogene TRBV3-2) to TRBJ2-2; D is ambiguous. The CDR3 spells CASRPQTNTGELFF. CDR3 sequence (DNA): TGTGCCAGCAGACCGCAGACGAACACCGGGGAGCTGTTTTTT.